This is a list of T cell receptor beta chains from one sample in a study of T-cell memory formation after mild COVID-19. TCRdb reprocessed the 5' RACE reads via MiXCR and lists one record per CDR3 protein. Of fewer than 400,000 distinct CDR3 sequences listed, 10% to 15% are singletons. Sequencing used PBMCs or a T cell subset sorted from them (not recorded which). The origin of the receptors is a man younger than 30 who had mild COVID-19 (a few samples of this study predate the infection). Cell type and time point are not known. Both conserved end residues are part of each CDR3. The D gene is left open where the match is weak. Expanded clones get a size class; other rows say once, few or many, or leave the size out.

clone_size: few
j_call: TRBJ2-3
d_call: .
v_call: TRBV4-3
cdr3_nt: TGCGCCAGCAGCACCCGACAGGAGAACACAGATACGCAGTATTTT
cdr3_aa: CASSTRQENTDTQYF

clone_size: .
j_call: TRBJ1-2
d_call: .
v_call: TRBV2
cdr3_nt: TGTGCCAGCACCGTGAGGGATAACTATGGCTACACCTTC
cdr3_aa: CASTVRDNYGYTF

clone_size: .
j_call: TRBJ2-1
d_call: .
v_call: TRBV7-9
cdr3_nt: TGTGCCAGCAGCTTTGGGCAGGCCGACAATGAGCAGTTCTTC
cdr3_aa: CASSFGQADNEQFF

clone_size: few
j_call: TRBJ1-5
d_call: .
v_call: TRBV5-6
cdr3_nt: TGTGCCAGCAGCTTGCGAGGGGGGTCTTCCAATCAGCCCCAGCATTTT
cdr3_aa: CASSLRGGSSNQPQHF

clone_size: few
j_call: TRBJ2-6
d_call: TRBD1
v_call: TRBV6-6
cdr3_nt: TGTGCCAGCACTAGCCGCTCGATACAGGGGCCAGGGGCCAACGTCCTGACTTTC
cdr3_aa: CASTSRSIQGPGANVLTF

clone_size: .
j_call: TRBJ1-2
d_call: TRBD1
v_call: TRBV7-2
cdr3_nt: TGTGCCAGCAGCTTACCCTCGACAGGGCGTAACTATGGCTACACCTTC
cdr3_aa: CASSLPSTGRNYGYTF

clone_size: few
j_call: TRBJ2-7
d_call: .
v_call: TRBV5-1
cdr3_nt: TGCGCCAGCAGCCTGCTACTCTACAAGACTGCTTATGACGAGCAGTACTTC
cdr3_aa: CASSLLLYKTAYDEQYF

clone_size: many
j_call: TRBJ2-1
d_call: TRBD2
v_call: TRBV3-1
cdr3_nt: TGTGCCAGCAGCCGAGGAGCGGGGTACAATGAGCAGTTCTTC
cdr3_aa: CASSRGAGYNEQFF

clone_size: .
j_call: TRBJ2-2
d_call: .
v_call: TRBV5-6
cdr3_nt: TGTGCCAGCAGCTTGGAACTAGCAGGAAGGGAGGAGCTGCTTTTT
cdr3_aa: CASSLELAGREELLF

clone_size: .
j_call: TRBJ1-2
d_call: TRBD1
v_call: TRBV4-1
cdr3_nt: TGCGCCAGCAGCCTAACCAACAGGGGGACCAACTATGGCTACAACTTC
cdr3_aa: CASSLTNRGTNYGYNF

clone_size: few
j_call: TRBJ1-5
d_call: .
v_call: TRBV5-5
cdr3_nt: TGTGCCAGCAGCTTGTGGGTGTCTCAGCCCCAGCATTTT
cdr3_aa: CASSLWVSQPQHF

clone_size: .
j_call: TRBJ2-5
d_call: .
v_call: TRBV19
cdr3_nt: TGTGCCAGTAGTCCTAGCCTCCAAGAGACCCAGTACTTC
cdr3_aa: CASSPSLQETQYF

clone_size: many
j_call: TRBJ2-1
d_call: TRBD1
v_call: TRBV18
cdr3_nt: TGTGCCAGCTCACCCCAAGACAGGGCGAGCTACAATGAGCAGTTCTTC
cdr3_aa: CASSPQDRASYNEQFF

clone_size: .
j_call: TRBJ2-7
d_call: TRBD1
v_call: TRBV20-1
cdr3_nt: TGCAGTGCTAGCCGGGACAGGGTCTACGAGCAGTACTTC
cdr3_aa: CSASRDRVYEQYF

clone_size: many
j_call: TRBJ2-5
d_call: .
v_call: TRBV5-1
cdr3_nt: TGTGCCAGCAGCTTACAAGAGACCCAGTACTTC
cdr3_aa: CASSLQETQYF

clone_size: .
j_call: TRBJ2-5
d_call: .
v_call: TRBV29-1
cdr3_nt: TGCAGCGTTGACGGCGGGGGCGATCCTACGGAGACCCAGTACTTC
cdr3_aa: CSVDGGGDPTETQYF

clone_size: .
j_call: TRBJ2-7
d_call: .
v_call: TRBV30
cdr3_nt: TGTGCCTGGAGTGTGCCCGGGGGCCCATACTTC
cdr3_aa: CAWSVPGGPYF

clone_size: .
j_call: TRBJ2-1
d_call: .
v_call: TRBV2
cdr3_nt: TGTGCCAGCACCTCAGCTATATACAATGAGCAGTTCTTC
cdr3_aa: CASTSAIYNEQFF

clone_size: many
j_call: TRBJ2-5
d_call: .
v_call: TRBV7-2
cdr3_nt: TGTGCCAGCAGCTTAGGGGCGGGACAAGAGACCCAGTACTTC
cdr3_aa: CASSLGAGQETQYF

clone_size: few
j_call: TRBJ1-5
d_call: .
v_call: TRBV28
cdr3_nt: TGTGCCAGCGTATTGGACGGAGGGCATCAGCCCCAGCATTTT
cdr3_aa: CASVLDGGHQPQHF

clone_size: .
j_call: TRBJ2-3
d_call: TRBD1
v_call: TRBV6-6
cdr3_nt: TGTGCCAGCAGTTACCGACAGGGGATCGCAGATACGCAGTATTTT
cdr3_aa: CASSYRQGIADTQYF

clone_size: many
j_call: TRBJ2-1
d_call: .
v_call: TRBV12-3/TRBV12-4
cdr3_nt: TGTGCCAGCAGTTTAGAAGGGAGCAATGAGCAGTTCTTC
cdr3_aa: CASSLEGSNEQFF

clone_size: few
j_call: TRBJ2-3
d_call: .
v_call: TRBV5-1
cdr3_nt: TGCGCCAGCAGCTTGGATTCAGGGCTTAGCACAGATACGCAGTATTTT
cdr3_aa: CASSLDSGLSTDTQYF

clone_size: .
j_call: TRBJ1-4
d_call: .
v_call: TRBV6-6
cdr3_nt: TGTGCCAGCAGTTACTCCGTGGCCAGAAGCGTTAATGAAAAACTGTTTTTT
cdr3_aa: CASSYSVARSVNEKLFF

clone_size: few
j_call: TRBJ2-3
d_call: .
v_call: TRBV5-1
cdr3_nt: TGCGCCAGCAGCTTGGGCAGAAGGTCGGATACGCAGTATTTT
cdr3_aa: CASSLGRRSDTQYF

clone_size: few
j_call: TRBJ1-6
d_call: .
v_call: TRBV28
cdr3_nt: TGTGCCGCTCGGACTCGGCATTCACCCCTCCACTTT
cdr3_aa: CAARTRHSPLHF

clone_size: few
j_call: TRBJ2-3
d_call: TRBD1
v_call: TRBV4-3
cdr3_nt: TGCGCCAGCAGCCACCCCAAGGGACAGGGGGTTAATTGGGGCAGCACAGATACGCAGTATTTT
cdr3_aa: CASSHPKGQGVNWGSTDTQYF

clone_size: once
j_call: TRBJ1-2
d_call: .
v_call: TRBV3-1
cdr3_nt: TGTGCCAGCAGCGGACAGAGGGAATATGGCTACACCTTC
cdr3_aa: CASSGQREYGYTF

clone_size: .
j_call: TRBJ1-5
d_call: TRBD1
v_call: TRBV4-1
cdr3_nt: TGCGCCAGCAGCCCGACAGGGTCTCGTCAGCCCCAGCATTTT
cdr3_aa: CASSPTGSRQPQHF

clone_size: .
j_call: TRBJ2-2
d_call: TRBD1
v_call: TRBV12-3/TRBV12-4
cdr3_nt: TGTGCCAGCAGTTGGGACAGACCGAACACCGGGGAGCTGTTTTTT
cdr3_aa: CASSWDRPNTGELFF

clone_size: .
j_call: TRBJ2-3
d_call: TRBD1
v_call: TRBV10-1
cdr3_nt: TGCGCCAGCAGAGGGGGCCCAGATACGCAGTATTTT
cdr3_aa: CASRGGPDTQYF

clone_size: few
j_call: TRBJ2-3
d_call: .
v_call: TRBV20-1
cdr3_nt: TGCAGTGCTAGAGATCGCATGTCAGATACGCAGTATTTT
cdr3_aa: CSARDRMSDTQYF

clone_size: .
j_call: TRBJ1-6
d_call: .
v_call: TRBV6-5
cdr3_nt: TGTGCCAGCAGTCAGAGACAGGTCGCCTCCTATAATTCACCCCTCCACTTT
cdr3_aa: CASSQRQVASYNSPLHF

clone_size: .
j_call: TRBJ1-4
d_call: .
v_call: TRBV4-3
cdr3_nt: TGCGCCAGCAGCCAAGTGGATACAACTAATGAAAAACTGTTTTTT
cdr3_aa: CASSQVDTTNEKLFF

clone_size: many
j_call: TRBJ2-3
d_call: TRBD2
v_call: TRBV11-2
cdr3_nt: TGTGCCAGCAGCTTGAAACTAGCGGGGACCACAGATACGCAGTATTTT
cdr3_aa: CASSLKLAGTTDTQYF

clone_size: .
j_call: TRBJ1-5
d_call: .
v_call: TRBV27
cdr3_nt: TGTGCCAGCGGAGGACCTTGGGGCAATCAGCCCCAGCATTTT
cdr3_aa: CASGGPWGNQPQHF

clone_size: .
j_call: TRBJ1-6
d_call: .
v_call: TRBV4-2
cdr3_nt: TGTGCCAGCAGCCAAGCCCTACCCAGGACAGCTAATTCACCCCTCCACTTT
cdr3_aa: CASSQALPRTANSPLHF

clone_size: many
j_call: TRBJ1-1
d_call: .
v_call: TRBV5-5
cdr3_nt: TGTGCCAGCAGCAAGGAACAGGGCGTGAACACTGAAGCTTTCTTT
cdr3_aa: CASSKEQGVNTEAFF

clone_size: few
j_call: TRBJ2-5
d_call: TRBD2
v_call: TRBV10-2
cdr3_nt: TGCGCCAGCAGTGGCCTAGCGGGGGGACTCCAAGAGACCCAGTACTTC
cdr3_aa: CASSGLAGGLQETQYF

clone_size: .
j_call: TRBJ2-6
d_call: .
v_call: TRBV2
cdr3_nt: TGTGCCAGCAGGTTAGGGACTCTCACCGGGGCCAACGTCCTGACTTTC
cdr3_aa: CASRLGTLTGANVLTF

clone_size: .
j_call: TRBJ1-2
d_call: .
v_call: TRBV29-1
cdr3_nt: TGCAGCGTTCGTAGACAGGAGAATAACTATGGCTACACCTTC
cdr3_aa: CSVRRQENNYGYTF

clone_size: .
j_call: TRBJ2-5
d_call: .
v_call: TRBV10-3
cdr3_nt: TGTGCCGCCCGCAGGGGACTCTCCGAGACCCAGTACTTC
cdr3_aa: CAARRGLSETQYF

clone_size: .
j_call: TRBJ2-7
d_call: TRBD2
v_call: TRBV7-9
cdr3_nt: TGTGCCAGCAGCAGAGGACGGGGGGCCTACGAGCAGTACTTC
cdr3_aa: CASSRGRGAYEQYF

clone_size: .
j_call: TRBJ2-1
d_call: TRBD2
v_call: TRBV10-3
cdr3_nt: TGTGCCAGCTTCGCGACTAGCGGGGTGATCAATGAGCAGTTCTTC
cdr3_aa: CASFATSGVINEQFF

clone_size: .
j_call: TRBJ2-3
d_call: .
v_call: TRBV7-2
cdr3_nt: TGTGCCAGCAGCTTATGGCGAGGGGCCGGGACAGATACGCAGTATTTT
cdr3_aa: CASSLWRGAGTDTQYF

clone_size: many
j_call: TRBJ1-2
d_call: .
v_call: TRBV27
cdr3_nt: TGTGCCAGCAGTTTGACCGGACTGTATGGCTACACCTTC
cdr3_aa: CASSLTGLYGYTF

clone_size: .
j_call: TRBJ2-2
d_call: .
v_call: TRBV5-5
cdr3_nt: TGTGCCAGCAGCTTGCGGAGGGACCCCACCGGGGAGCTGTTTTTT
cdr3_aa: CASSLRRDPTGELFF

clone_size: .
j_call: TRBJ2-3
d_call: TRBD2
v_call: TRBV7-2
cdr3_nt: TGTGCCAGCAGCTTAAGTCTAGCGGGGGCCCCCCCGCAGTATTTT
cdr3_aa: CASSLSLAGAPPQYF

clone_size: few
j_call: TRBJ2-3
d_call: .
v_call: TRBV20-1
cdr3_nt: TGCAGTGCTAGAGATGACTCTGGCACAGATACGCAGTATTTT
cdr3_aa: CSARDDSGTDTQYF

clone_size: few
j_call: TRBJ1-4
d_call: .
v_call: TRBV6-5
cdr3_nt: TGTGCCAGCAGTTACTCGCGAGAAAAACTGTTTTTT
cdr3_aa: CASSYSREKLFF

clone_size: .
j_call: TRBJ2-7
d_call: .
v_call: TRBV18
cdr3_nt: TGTGCCAGCTCACCAAGGGGGATCTACGAGCAGTACTTC
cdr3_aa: CASSPRGIYEQYF

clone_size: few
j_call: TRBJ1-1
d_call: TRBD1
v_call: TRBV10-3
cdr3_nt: TGTGCCATCAGTGAGTTACAGGGGCACACTGAAGCTTTCTTT
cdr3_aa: CAISELQGHTEAFF